Listed below are T cell receptor beta chains from one sample, sequenced in a study of OX40 agonist ivuxolimab in advanced cancers. The assay was immunoSEQ multiplex PCR, and TCRdb's table has in-frame clones only and misses some. The table has tens of thousands of clones, 91% seen once. The sequences come from CD4+ or CD8+ T cells sorted from blood, collected in a trial of the OX40 agonist ivuxolimab. The receptor source for this set is an adult with an advanced solid tumor such as melanoma, head and neck, liver or kidney cancer. The CDR3 runs from the conserved cysteine through the conserved F or W. D genes are given only for firm matches. Not all rows give a size; the values are once, few, many and, for expanded clones, a class.

TRBD2	.	TRBV11-1	TRBJ2-7	CASSFRTSGLTYTYEQYF	TGTGCCAGCAGCTTCAGGACTAGCGGCCTAACCTATACCTACGAGCAGTACTTC
TRBD1	.	TRBV4-3	TRBJ2-2	CASSQDQTGYTGELFF	TGCGCCAGCAGCCAAGACCAGACAGGGTACACCGGGGAGCTGTTTTTT
.	once	TRBV9	TRBJ1-2	CASSAWGRGGYTF	TGTGCCAGCAGCGCATGGGGCCGAGGTGGCTACACCTTC
TRBD1	.	TRBV18	TRBJ1-2	CASSPWTGVLYGYTF	TGTGCCAGCTCACCCTGGACAGGGGTTTTATATGGCTACACCTTC
.	.	TRBV27	TRBJ1-3	CASSLSWEAGNTIYF	TGTGCCAGCAGTTTATCCTGGGAGGCTGGAAACACCATATATTTT
TRBD1	.	TRBV2	TRBJ1-3	CASSGDSGNTIYF	TGTGCCAGCAGTGGGGACAGTGGAAACACCATATATTTT
.	.	TRBV29-1	TRBJ2-1	CSVHGDRAGNEQFF	TGCAGCGTTCATGGAGACAGGGCGGGGAATGAGCAGTTCTTC
TRBD2	.	TRBV7-2	TRBJ2-1	CASSLTTASGGLNEQFF	TGTGCCAGCAGCTTAACAACGGCTAGCGGGGGGTTGAATGAGCAGTTCTTC
.	.	TRBV6-5	TRBJ2-1	CASSPTGPKYNEQFF	TGTGCCAGCAGCCCAACCGGGCCTAAGTACAATGAGCAGTTCTTC
.	few	TRBV9	TRBJ1-5	CASSVGGFNQPQHF	TGTGCCAGCAGCGTAGGAGGATTCAATCAGCCCCAGCATTTT
TRBD2	.	TRBV28	TRBJ2-1	CASSLFGGGGERNEQFF	TGTGCCAGCAGTTTATTCGGTGGTGGGGGGGAGAGGAATGAGCAGTTCTTC
TRBD2	.	TRBV5-1	TRBJ2-2	CASSLLETSGRRENTGELFF	TGCGCCAGCAGCTTGTTAGAGACTAGCGGGAGGCGGGAGAACACCGGGGAGCTGTTTTTT
.	once	TRBV7-8	TRBJ1-1	CASSLGGTRWATEAFF	TGTGCCAGCAGCTTAGGGGGAACCAGATGGGCCACTGAAGCTTTCTTT
.	.	TRBV30	TRBJ1-3	CAWSPGNTIYF	TGTGCCTGGAGTCCCGGAAACACCATATATTTT
TRBD2	.	TRBV9	TRBJ2-1	CASTPGGAGDQFF	TGTGCCAGCACCCCCGGGGGGGCGGGGGATCAGTTCTTC
.	medium-sized	TRBV29-1	TRBJ1-1	CSVEGAYRDTEAFF	TGCAGCGTTGAAGGGGCTTATAGGGACACTGAAGCTTTCTTT
.	.	TRBV13	TRBJ2-1	CASSSREGTEQFF	TGTGCCAGCAGCTCAAGGGAAGGGACAGAGCAGTTCTTC
TRBD1	.	TRBV6-5	TRBJ2-7	CASSPGQGGAYEQYF	TGTGCCAGCAGTCCGGGACAGGGAGGTGCCTACGAGCAGTACTTC
.	.	TRBV11-2	TRBJ2-3	CASSFPTDTQYF	TGTGCCAGCAGCTTCCCCACAGATACGCAGTATTTT
TRBD1	.	TRBV27	TRBJ1-2	CASRRGQGVSVLDGYTF	TGTGCCAGCAGGCGGGGACAGGGGGTATCGGTCTTGGATGGCTACACCTTC
.	.	TRBV11-2	TRBJ1-2	CASSLGVAPNYGYTF	TGTGCCAGCAGCTTAGGGGTTGCTCCTAACTATGGCTACACCTTC
.	.	TRBV5-1	TRBJ2-1	CASSLAGGTYNEQFF	TGCGCCAGCAGCTTGGCTGGCGGTACCTACAATGAGCAGTTCTTC
.	.	TRBV4-2	TRBJ2-2	CASSQDLNTGYTGELFF	TGTGCCAGCAGCCAAGATCTCAATACAGGGTACACCGGGGAGCTGTTTTTT
TRBD1	.	TRBV29-1	TRBJ2-1	CSDRTGHNEQFF	TGCAGCGACCGGACAGGGCACAATGAGCAGTTCTTC
.	.	TRBV19	TRBJ1-2	CASSWEGPYGYTF	TGTGCCAGTAGTTGGGAGGGACCCTATGGCTACACCTTC
.	.	TRBV4-1	TRBJ2-5	CASSQETGLETQYF	TGCGCCAGCAGCCAAGAAACAGGGTTGGAGACCCAGTACTTC
.	.	TRBV11-1	TRBJ2-3	CASSTRQDTQYF	TGTGCCAGCAGCACACGCCAGGATACGCAGTATTTT
.	.	TRBV7-2	TRBJ1-4	CASSARWRGRLFF	TGTGCCAGCAGCGCAAGGTGGAGGGGCCGCCTGTTTTTT
.	.	TRBV4-2	TRBJ2-5	CASSPTIDETQYF	TGTGCCAGCAGCCCTACAATCGACGAGACCCAGTACTTC
.	.	TRBV7-9	TRBJ1-1	CASSNEGGFTEAFF	TGTGCCAGCAGCAATGAGGGAGGGTTCACTGAAGCTTTCTTT
.	.	TRBV19	TRBJ2-7	CATARQSSSYEQYF	TGTGCCACCGCTAGACAGTCAAGCTCCTACGAGCAGTACTTC
.	.	TRBV2	TRBJ1-4	CASSPGGGWEEKLFF	TGTGCCAGCAGTCCCGGCGGGGGTTGGGAGGAAAAACTGTTTTTT
TRBD1	.	TRBV6-7	TRBJ1-1	CASSPPTGEVNTEAFF	TGTGCCAGCAGTCCGCCGACAGGGGAAGTGAACACTGAAGCTTTCTTT
.	.	TRBV4-3	TRBJ2-3	CASSQDWGGTDTQYF	TGCGCCAGCAGCCAAGATTGGGGGGGCACAGATACGCAGTATTTT
.	.	TRBV27	TRBJ2-3	CASSLLGGGDTQYF	TGTGCCAGCAGTTTATTAGGGGGGGGAGATACGCAGTATTTT
TRBD1	.	TRBV9	TRBJ2-5	CASSVGAETGPSETQYF	TGTGCCAGCAGCGTAGGGGCCGAGACAGGGCCCTCCGAGACCCAGTACTTC
TRBD2	medium-sized	TRBV9	TRBJ2-3	CASSPGTSDGTDTQYF	TGTGCCAGCAGCCCCGGGACTAGCGACGGCACAGATACGCAGTATTTT
.	.	TRBV6-5	TRBJ2-7	CASSPSVTYEQYF	TGTGCCAGCAGCCCCTCGGTAACCTACGAGCAGTACTTC
.	few	TRBV4-2	TRBJ1-2	CASSQAHINYGYTF	TGTGCCAGCAGCCAAGCCCATATTAACTATGGCTACACCTTC
.	.	TRBV18	TRBJ2-5	CASSPNSRVWETQYF	TGTGCCAGCTCACCCAACTCCCGGGTCTGGGAGACCCAGTACTTC
.	.	TRBV4-2	TRBJ1-2	CASSQGDAYGYTF	TGTGCCAGCAGCCAGGGGGACGCCTATGGCTACACCTTC
TRBD2	.	TRBV7-9	TRBJ2-2	CASSLGGGENTGELFF	TGTGCCAGCAGCTTAGGCGGGGGAGAAAACACCGGGGAGCTGTTTTTT
.	.	TRBV9	TRBJ2-1	CASSVAGTDNEQFF	TGTGCCAGCAGCGTAGCTGGGACGGACAATGAGCAGTTCTTC
TRBD1	.	TRBV27	TRBJ2-5	CASRPGQVKAQYF	TGTGCCAGCAGACCCGGACAGGTGAAGGCCCAGTACTTC
TRBD2	once	TRBV2	TRBJ2-3	CASSGCASGSTDTQYF	TGTGCCAGCAGTGGTTGCGCTAGCGGTAGCACAGATACGCAGTATTTT
TRBD1	.	TRBV19	TRBJ1-2	CASSIYGKQGAGGYTF	TGTGCCAGTAGTATATACGGGAAACAGGGGGCCGGTGGCTACACCTTC
.	.	TRBV27	TRBJ2-3	CASRIARTDTQYF	TGTGCCAGCAGGATAGCGAGAACAGATACGCAGTATTTT
TRBD2	.	TRBV7-6	TRBJ2-5	CASSPQRGGKTQYF	TGTGCCAGCAGCCCGCAGCGGGGGGGAAAGACCCAGTACTTC